The entry below gives a single T cell receptor beta chain sequence along with its context. This entry belongs to a study of T cells expressing NK-cell markers. The CDR3 sequence is 16 residues long. The V gene's germline CDR1 is LNHNV and CDR2 YYDKDF (reference sequence). TCRdb processed the 5' RACE reads again and assigns one entry to each CDR3 protein, with no DNA. This table holds more than 400,000 distinct CDR3 sequences. The chain carries TRBV15 and TRBJ2-2; TCRdb's assignment of TRBD1 cannot be checked, as there is no DNA. This TCR was sampled from a woman aged 18-69 years in good health. Sequencing input: blood T cells: a sorted CD56 or NKG2C T cell subset, CD4+ or CD8+ T cells, or bulk PBMC T cells (not recorded which). This CDR3 is CATSRGSGTATGELFF.